The present TCR beta chain was sequenced within a study of T cell responses to AZD1222 COVID-19 vaccine. General study results and limits: Across spike, vaccine-associated CD4 TCRs were found, dominant at 160-218 and 743-854.

The CDR3 totals 15 residues. J lost 2 bases, V lost 0 bases, and 1 base had no gene match. CDR1 and CDR2 from the germline V gene are KGHSY and FQNENV. Here immunoSEQ multiplex PCR was the method, and the copy in TCRdb shows in-frame clones only, minus some. The sample shows 90,000 to 150,000 clones, around nine tenths of them seen only once. About this clone itself: As yet, its antigen is unknown.

The sample consisted of peripheral blood, taken on day 0 of AZD1222 vaccination. V gene TRBV16 combines with J gene TRBJ1-5; the match to TRBD1 covers 7 bases. The receptor comes from an adult in good health. This CDR3 is CASSQSGTGNQPQHF. DNA of the CDR3: TGTGCCAGCAGCCAATCGGGGACAGGCAATCAGCCCCAGCATTTT.